This TCR beta chain came from a study of low-dose radiotherapy and immunotherapy resistance in tumors (dated by TCRdb to between 2020 and 2023). Broadly, across the study: Patients in Cohort 1 were given 0.5 Gy per fraction every 2 weeks, and the prescribed total PTV dose was 6.5 Gy. Nivolumab was administered intravenously as a 240 mg flat dose every two weeks, and ipilimumab was administered intravenously at 1 mg/kg every six weeks. To make first-strand cDNA, Superscript III was used along with a set of TRAV- and TRBV-specific primers so that both the TCRalpha and TCRbeta chains were covered. The translational analysis covered eight patients: three from the first dose cohort and the first five from the second dose cohort. Trial participants were not randomized into treatment groups. Cyclophosphamide 200 mg/m2 was given intravenously every two weeks, one day before each radiation and immunotherapy administration. Starting on cycle 1 day 1, patients took 300 mg of aspirin by mouth once a day for four cycles. Patients in Cohort 2 were given 1 Gy per fraction every two weeks, for a total of 13 Gy across 26 weeks.

This clonotype was counted at least ten times. Its cognate antigen has yet to be identified. Base qualities are not recorded, but no much larger clone differs from it by a single base. This specimen's time point label, per the study, means: after trial treatment. The sample's treatment or condition label is to be understood as: LDRT plus nivolumab, ipilimumab, low-dose cyclophosphamide and aspirin (RACIN trial). The donors came from RACIN, which was a single-arm phase I dose-escalation trial that paired nivolumab and ipilimumab with aspirin, low-dose cyclophosphamide and low-dose radiotherapy. Patients with advanced, TIL-negative solid tumors were considered eligible. Sequenced using an Illumina HiSeq 2500. TCRs were amplified with Phusion for roughly 20 PCR cycles using a constant-region primer together with the adapter attached to the V primers. The MessageAmp II aRNA Amplification Kit was used to amplify the isolated mRNA, with in vitro transcription run for 15 to 20 hours at 37 degrees C. The Dynabeads mRNA DIRECT Purification Kit was used to isolate mRNA for TCR sequencing. A second roughly 24-cycle Phusion PCR added indexed Illumina adapters, and products were purified with AMPure XP beads. The paper's data handling went like this. Using custom Perl scripts, TCR sequences that encoded the same protein were pooled, out-of-frame sequences were dropped, and the abundance of each clonotype was calculated. Any TCR sequence supported by only a single read was excluded from analysis. Shannon entropy, Gini index, clonality, richness, and the frequency of TCRs shared between repertoires were included as repertoire metrics. The public sequencing data were trimmed at Q25 with fastp and processed into clonotypes with MiXCR by TCRdb, which kept only in-frame beta chains. All rows with the same CDR3 protein become a single entry with the most common DNA and genes. The V and J calls were not made by the authors but by TCRdb's processing. The sample data list roughly 50,000 distinct CDR3 sequences, and roughly 31% of these were observed just once. The ten largest make up roughly 8% of the sample.

For CDR1 and CDR2, the germline V gene (reference sequence) lists DFQATT and SNEGSKA. Including cysteine and phenylalanine, the CDR3 has 16 amino acids. The only DNA kept is the CDR3, 48 bases in frame from the first base. V is reduced by 0 bases and J by 0 bases, leaving a spacing of 15 bases between them. The material sequenced was PBMCs, taken after low-dose radiotherapy plus immunotherapy. The chain is encoded by TRBV20-1 joined to TRBJ2-7, and the D gene may be TRBD2, 6 bases matching. The receptor was isolated from a male donor with rectosigmoid adenocarcinoma. The CDR3 protein: CSARDRRGPLSYEQYF. The nucleotide sequence reads as follows: TGCAGTGCTAGAGATAGGAGGGGCCCCCTCTCCTACGAGCAGTACTTC.